These 13 T cell receptor beta chains were sequenced from one sample in a study of blood T cells in healthy people across ages. With a J-beta primer mix and a sample-barcoded 5' primer, a second PCR ran 7 to 11 cycles. In TCRdb, the 5' RACE reads were re-called with MiXCR into one record per CDR3 protein. This table has over 700,000 distinct CDR3 sequences, about 53% appearing once. Sequencing input: blood. The receptors here all came from a man older than 75 in good health.

Notes on this clonotype: At one end the junction does not follow the germline gene, possibly because of a read error. The chain links TRBV11-1 to TRBJ1-2; D is unclear. Germline V CDR1 and CDR2: SGHAT, FQDESV (reference sequence). The CDR3 is 14 amino acids. The CDR3 nucleotides are TGTGCCAGCAGCTTATCTGGCCCGCGGGATGGCTGCACCTTC. Residues: CASSLSGPRDGCTF.

This chain uses TRBV29-1 with TRBJ2-3; the match to TRBD2 covers 11 bases. This CDR3 is built from 14 residues. The V gene's germline CDR1 is SQVTM and CDR2 ANQGSEA. V lost 5 bases and J lost 8; bases outside the gene matches: 9. DNA of the CDR3: TGCAGCGTTAGCCTAGCGGGAGGTCGCGTTACGCAGTATTTT. Protein product: CSVSLAGGRVTQYF.

This clonotype was recorded many times. V gene TRBV3-1 combines with J gene TRBJ1-2; weak D call: TRBD1 (5 bases). The germline V gene has CDR1 LGHDT and CDR2 YNNKEL (reference sequence). The CDR3 runs to 13 residues. V gave up 4 bases and J gave up 8 bases, with 14 bases separating them. Here the CDR3 DNA reads TGTGCCAGCAGCCTCTCTCAGGGCTACGGCTACACCTTC. It translates to CASSLSQGYGYTF.

The chain uses TRBV4-1 and TRBJ1-6; TRBD1 might be the D (5 bases). The germline CDR1 and CDR2 sequences are MGHRA and YSYEKL. V was trimmed by 0 bases and J by 8 bases, leaving 23 bases between them. CDR3 size: 19 residues. CDR3 region: CASSQDLFQGRGMYSPLHF. In nucleotides, the CDR3 is TGCGCCAGCAGCCAAGATCTGTTCCAGGGTCGGGGAATGTATTCACCCCTCCACTTT.

The V and J genes are TRBV10-3 and TRBJ2-1, with 12 positions matching TRBD2. The CDR3 loop spans 16 amino acids. Germline CDR1 and CDR2: ENHRY and SYGVKD. V was pared by 2 bases and J by 4 bases, with 3 bases of the junction left unmatched. The CDR3 loop reads CAISEATSGGYNEQFF. CDR3 nucleotides: TGTGCCATCAGTGAGGCGACTAGCGGGGGATACAATGAGCAGTTCTTC.

The CDR3 spells CASSGQASGTDTQYF. The CDR3 coding sequence is TGTGCCAGCAGTGGACAGGCCTCTGGCACAGATACGCAGTATTTT. The V gene is TRBV25-1, the J gene TRBJ2-3, with D maybe TRBD1 (6 bases). The V gene's germline CDR1 is MGHDK and CDR2 SYGVNS. Trimming removed 4 bases from V and 1 base from J, with 12 bases in between. This CDR3 region has 15 residues.

The J gene is TRBJ2-5, the V gene TRBV5-1; 11 bases are shared with TRBD1. V trimming: 9 bases; J trimming: 5 bases; junction bases outside the gene matches: 9. CDR1 and CDR2 (germline): SGHRS, YFSETQ. The CDR3 spans 14 residues. As DNA, the CDR3 is TGCGCCACAAGGACAGGGGGCGCGATGGAGACCCAGTACTTC. This gives the protein CATRTGGAMETQYF.

This clonotype has only one observation. The rearrangement joins TRBV7-9 to TRBJ2-7; 8 nucleotides align to TRBD2. The J call is in doubt because the DNA end fits TRBJ2-5 better. Germline loops: CDR1 SEHNR, CDR2 FQNEAQ (reference sequence). The CDR3 loop spans 15 amino acids. CDR3 sequence: CASSSAGGSGMTQYF. Written as DNA, the CDR3 is TGTGCCAGCAGCTCTGCCGGGGGTAGCGGGATGACCCAGTACTTC.

V usage is TRBV12-3 or TRBV12-4 and J usage is TRBJ2-1, with TRBD1 matching over 7 bases. V lost 4 bases, J lost 0 bases, and 12 bases stayed unmatched. CDR3 length: 18 amino acids. CDR3 protein: CASSSTVGTVSSYNEQFF. CDR3 DNA sequence: TGTGCCAGCAGTTCGACAGTTGGGACAGTCAGCTCCTACAATGAGCAGTTCTTC.

This clonotype was counted only a few times. This sequence joins TRBV24-1 and TRBJ2-3; 7 nucleotides agree with TRBD2. V shed 1 base and J 4 bases; nucleotides not matched to a gene: 4. CDR1 and CDR2 (germline): KGHDR, SFDVKD. The CDR3 is 15 residues long. The CDR3 loop reads CATSDFLAGADTQYF. The CDR3 nucleotides read TGTGCCACCAGTGATTTTCTTGCGGGAGCAGATACGCAGTATTTT.

The V gene is TRBV7-9, the J gene TRBJ2-1, with no clear D. This CDR3 is built from 14 residues. Germline CDR1 and CDR2: SEHNR and FQNEAQ (reference sequence). The ends were cut back, 6 bases at V and 4 bases at J, with 13 bases in the middle. CDR3 bases: TGTGCCAGCAGATCCGGCTCAATATACAATGAGCAGTTCTTC. Its translation is CASRSGSIYNEQFF.

This clonotype showed up just a few times. The rearrangement uses TRBV20-1 and TRBJ2-7, with 8 bases identical to TRBD1. The V gene's germline CDR1 is DFQATT and CDR2 SNEGSKA (reference sequence). This CDR3 has 15 residues. After removal of 4 bases from V and 4 bases from J, the junction contained 12 bases not matched to a gene. The CDR3 DNA reads as TGCAGTGCTACCCTTCGGACAGGGAACGGGTACGAGCAGTACTTC. Translating gives CSATLRTGNGYEQYF.

The J gene is TRBJ1-1, the V gene TRBV5-1; a weak D match, TRBD1 (6 bases). Germline-derived CDR1 and CDR2 are SGHRS and YFSETQ. CDR3 length equals 14 residues. The V end was cut by 10 bases, the J end by 4 bases, with 20 bases between. The CDR3 nucleotides are TGCGCCGGCAATGACGGGGGCCGGGGCACTGAAGCTTTCTTT. Amino acid sequence: CAGNDGGRGTEAFF.